This paragraph reports one TCR beta chain. The germline V gene has CDR1 MNHEY and CDR2 SVGAGI. This CDR3 has 15 residues. Unmatched junction bases numbered 3, after V lost 0 bases and J lost 2 bases. The data were taken from a study of T cell changes during pregnancy in multiple sclerosis. Measured with immunoSEQ multiplex PCR; TCRdb has only the in-frame clones, and not every one. The sample holds over 65,000 clones, approximately 94% seen once. The rearrangement joins TRBV6-5 to TRBJ2-5; 7 bases line up with TRBD1. The material sequenced was peripheral blood, taken in the third trimester of pregnancy. This sequence was found in a female donor with multiple sclerosis, enrolled in a pregnancy study. CDR3 nucleotides: TGTGCCAGCAGTTACTCGACAGGGTTGCAAGAGACCCAGTACTTC. Its translation is CASSYSTGLQETQYF.